The 10 T cell receptor beta chains below were found in one sample sequenced in a study of shared clonotypes between healthy human individuals. Sequencing was performed with immunoSEQ multiplex PCR; in TCRdb, only in-frame clones are kept and a portion is missing. The table lists over a million clones, roughly 96% of them singletons. The specimen sequenced was naive CD4+ T cells sorted from blood. The subset: CD45RA+ positively selected. These receptors were taken from a man younger than 40 in good health.

The chain carries TRBV7-9 and TRBJ2-2; D unresolved. This CDR3 has 13 amino acids. CDR1 and CDR2 (germline): SEHNR, FQNEAQ (reference sequence). The V end lost 3 bases, the J end lost 5 bases, and 7 bases lay between the germline ends. The CDR3 protein is CASSFSLTGELFF. CDR3 DNA sequence: TGTGCCAGCAGCTTTAGTCTGACCGGGGAGCTGTTTTTT. The whole variable domain, remainder taken from reference TRBV7-9 and TRBJ2-2, is DTGVSQNPRHKITKRGQNVTFRCDPISEHNRLYWYRQTLGQGPEFLTYFQNEAQLEKSRLLSDRFSAERPKGSFSTLEIQRTEQGDSAMYLCASSFSLTGELFFGEGSRLTVL.

About this clone itself: The sample carries other DNA sequences with the same CDR3. J is TRBJ1-2 and V is TRBV5-1; D ambiguous. This CDR3 comprises 13 residues. V lost 0 bases, J lost 5 bases, and 8 bases lay in between. From germline, CDR1 is SGHRS and CDR2 YFSETQ. The CDR3 is CASSLERDYGYTF. CDR3 bases: TGCGCCAGCAGCTTGGAACGGGATTATGGCTACACCTTC.

Comment on this clone: The sample has other DNA sequences that encode this CDR3 too. The rearrangement uses TRBV5-1 and TRBJ2-7; 9 positions match TRBD1. Germline V lookup: CDR1 SGHRS, CDR2 YFSETQ. With V trimmed by 3 bases and J by 3 bases, 4 bases remained unmatched. This CDR3 spans 14 amino acids. The CDR3 is CASSSDRGRYEQYF. In DNA form, the CDR3 reads TGCGCCAGCAGCTCGGACAGGGGCCGCTACGAGCAGTACTTC. Based on the CDR3 plus reference TRBV5-1 and TRBJ2-7, the full variable domain is KAGVTQTPRYLIKTRGQQVTLSCSPISGHRSVSWYQQTPGQGLQFLFEYFSETQRNKGNFPGRFSGRQFSNSRSEMNVSTLELGDSALYLCASSSDRGRYEQYFGPGTRLTVT.

In regard to this clone: A junction end diverges from the germline sequence, so it may reflect a read error. This chain links TRBV25-1 with TRBJ2-1; D is unresolved. The germline V gene has CDR1 MGHDK and CDR2 SYGVNS. This CDR3 has 13 residues. CDR3 amino acids: CASSVHPDTGKIF. In nucleotides, the CDR3 is TGTGCCAGCAGTGTCCACCCCGACACGGGCAAGATCTTC.

With respect to this clone: This specimen includes other DNA sequences encoding the same CDR3. The chain employs TRBV29-1 and TRBJ2-7; D may correspond to TRBD1 or TRBD2 (5 bases each). This CDR3 contains 11 residues. Germline V gene sequence: CDR1 SQVTM, CDR2 ANQGSEA. V was trimmed by 4 bases and J by 2 bases, leaving 6 bases between them. The CDR3 sequence: CSVGGAYEQYF. Here the CDR3 DNA reads TGCAGCGTTGGAGGGGCCTACGAGCAGTACTTC.

This chain joins TRBV19 and TRBJ2-1, with a weak D call TRBD1 (5 bases). V lost 6 bases and J 8 bases, leaving 20 bases between the germline ends. Per the germline V gene, CDR1 is LNHDA and CDR2 is SQIVND (reference sequence). The CDR3 is made up of 15 amino acids. In nucleotides, the CDR3 is TGTGCCAGTAGCCCAGAAAACAGGCGAAACGATGAGCAGTTCTTC. Amino acids: CASSPENRRNDEQFF. Full variable domain (remainder filled in from reference TRBV19 and TRBJ2-1): DGGITQSPKYLFRKEGQNVTLSCEQNLNHDAMYWYRQDPGQGLRLIYYSQIVNDFQKGDIAEGYSVSREKKESFPLTVTSAQKNPTAFYLCASSPENRRNDEQFFGPGTRLTVL.

The chain carries TRBV30 and TRBJ1-2, with D perhaps TRBD1 (6 bases). V was pared by 5 bases and J by 3 bases, with 19 bases between. CDR1 is GTSNPN and CDR2 is SVGIG in the germline V gene (reference sequence). The length of the CDR3 is 15 residues. The DNA of the CDR3 is TGTGCCTGGTTCCCTCGATTAAGGGGGGACTATGGCTACACCTTC. Protein sequence: CAWFPRLRGDYGYTF.

The chain uses TRBV15 and TRBJ2-2; D is unclear. This CDR3 contains 11 residues. Germline CDR1 and CDR2: LNHNV and YYDKDF (reference sequence). V shed 0 bases and J shed 11 bases, with 4 bases lying between them. The DNA for the CDR3 is TGTGCCACCAGCAGAGAATCAGAGCTGTTTTTT. It is translated as CATSRESELFF.

The chain carries TRBV19 and TRBJ2-3; D is unresolved. The CDR3 is made up of 15 amino acids. CDR1 and CDR2 (germline): LNHDA, SQIVND (reference sequence). Trimming removed 2 bases at V and 3 bases at J, with 12 bases between. CDR3 loop: CASSIKGHSTDTQYF. The CDR3 DNA reads TGTGCCAGTAGTATAAAGGGCCACTCAACAGATACGCAGTATTTT.

This rearrangement joins TRBV7-9 to TRBJ1-1; D gene unclear. Trimming cost V 5 bases and J 1 base, with 11 bases left between them. CDR1 is SEHNR, CDR2 FQNEAQ, per germline (reference sequence). CDR3 size: 14 residues. CDR3 coding DNA: TGTGCCAGCAGCCCGACACAATCGAACACTGAAGCTTTCTTT. This gives the protein CASSPTQSNTEAFF.